This T cell receptor (beta chain) emerged from a study of identifying expanded T cells in peripheral blood. During the collection period, no donor immune events like infections were recorded. TCRdb's table, derived via immunoSEQ multiplex PCR, lists solely in-frame clones and lacks some. The data show approximately 90,000 clones, with around 84% seen just once and roughly 4.1% held by the top ten. Study observations and caveats: Across healthy donors, higher total template counts meant significantly greater approximately 2-week count variance. Over about two and four weeks, about 15 and 18 clones changed, versus around 1.2 between replicates.

On this clone: Its antigen is unknown.

CDR1 and CDR2 (germline): MGHDK, SYGVNS. Trimming took 5 bases from V and 0 from J, leaving 8 bases between them. This CDR3 spans 14 amino acids. The receptor's source is a person aged 18 to 69 in good health. Sequenced input: blood. This rearrangement joins TRBV25-1 to TRBJ1-5; D gene unclear. The CDR3 DNA is TGTGCCAGCAGTACAGACACTAGCAATCAGCCCCAGCATTTT. It yields the protein CASSTDTSNQPQHF.